What follows are 19 T cell receptor beta chains derived from one specimen sequenced in a study of early T cells in non-severe SARS-CoV-2 infection. TCRdb fed the 5' RACE reads into MiXCR, producing one record per CDR3 protein. The sample holds tens of thousands of distinct CDR3 sequences, less than 10% seen once. This specimen consisted of whole blood, obtained at baseline. Receptors were obtained from an adult who was a healthcare worker with PCR-confirmed SARS-CoV-2 infection or an uninfected control (not recorded which).

This clonotype has at least ten counts. The chain has TRBV3-1 and TRBJ1-6; D is undetermined. V lost 0 bases to trimming and J lost 7 bases, with 10 bases between them. The germline V gene has CDR1 LGHDT and CDR2 YNNKEL (reference sequence). This CDR3 comprises 15 residues. The CDR3 DNA reads TGTGCCAGCAGCCAAGAAGGTAGCCCCAATTCACCCCTCCACTTT. Protein: CASSQEGSPNSPLHF. The full variable domain, completed using reference TRBV3-1 and TRBJ1-6, is DTAVSQTPKYLVTQMGNDKSIKCEQNLGHDTMYWYKQDSKKFLKIMFSYNNKELIINETVPNRFSPKSPDKAHLNLHINSLELGDSAVYFCASSQEGSPNSPLHFGNGTRLTVT.

This clonotype turned up a few times. The V gene is TRBV6-1, the J gene TRBJ2-3; TRBD1 aligns across 8 bases. The V and J ends lost 2 bases and 1 base, in that order; junction bases with no gene match: 8. The CDR3 extends over 17 amino acids. The germline gives CDR1 MNHNS, CDR2 SASEGT. For the CDR3, the DNA is TGTGCCAGCAGTGAATATGGCAGGGGGCAGGGCACAGATACGCAGTATTTT. Amino acids: CASSEYGRGQGTDTQYF.

This clonotype occurred a few times. The gene calls are TRBV7-9 and TRBJ1-2; the D gene is possibly TRBD1 (6 bases). This CDR3 is 15 amino acids long. Trimming left V 2 bases short and J 4 bases short, with 14 bases between. Germline V gene sequence: CDR1 SEHNR, CDR2 FQNEAQ (reference sequence). The CDR3 region has the DNA TGTGCCAGCAGCTTACCCAAGGGGGGTGCCTATGGCTACACCTTC. It codes for CASSLPKGGAYGYTF.

A few counts support this clonotype. The V call is TRBV2, the J call TRBJ2-1; 10 bases align to TRBD2. The germline gives CDR1 SNHLY, CDR2 FYNNEI. Unmatched junction bases numbered 5, after V lost 6 bases and J lost 3 bases. The CDR3 is made up of 15 amino acids. CDR3 amino acids: CASSPGTSVYNEQFF. For the CDR3, the DNA is TGTGCCAGCAGCCCCGGGACTAGCGTCTACAATGAGCAGTTCTTC.

The chain joins TRBV27 to TRBJ2-7; 10 nucleotides line up with TRBD1. V gave up 6 bases and J gave up 4 bases; unmatched junction bases: 6. The CDR3 covers 14 residues. CDR1 MNHEY and CDR2 SMNVEV come from the germline V gene (reference sequence). The CDR3 DNA reads TGTGCCAGCAGGGGGACAGGGGAGGGGTACGAGCAGTACTTC. Protein sequence: CASRGTGEGYEQYF.

This chain connects TRBV29-1 to TRBJ2-1; D not certain. Germline values: CDR1 SQVTM, CDR2 ANQGSEA. This CDR3 is built from 8 residues. V was clipped by 6 bases and J by 12 bases, with 6 bases between them. The CDR3 spells CSVVGQFF. The CDR3 DNA is TGCAGCGTCGTGGGGCAGTTCTTC.

The chain has TRBV5-1 and TRBJ1-4; the match to TRBD1 covers 8 bases. V lost 4 bases, J lost 8 bases, and 7 bases stayed unmatched. CDR3 length: 14 residues. Germline V gene sequence: CDR1 SGHRS, CDR2 YFSETQ. CDR3 in amino acids: CASSHGQGEEKLFF. CDR3 sequence (DNA): TGCGCCAGCAGCCACGGACAGGGTGAGGAAAAACTGTTTTTT. Looking up the rest from reference TRBV5-1 and TRBJ1-4 gives the full variable domain: KAGVTQTPRYLIKTRGQQVTLSCSPISGHRSVSWYQQTPGQGLQFLFEYFSETQRNKGNFPGRFSGRQFSNSRSEMNVSTLELGDSALYLCASSHGQGEEKLFFGSGTQLSVL.

This clonotype occurred many times. This chain connects TRBV29-1 to TRBJ2-5; D remains unclear. In germline, CDR1 is SQVTM, CDR2 ANQGSEA. CDR3 length equals 11 residues. The CDR3 loop is CIVSLSETQYF. The DNA of the CDR3 is TGCATAGTATCCCTGAGTGAGACCCAGTACTTC.

Many counts were recorded for this clonotype. The rearrangement links TRBV10-2 to TRBJ1-5, with D unclear. Germline values: CDR1 WSHSY, CDR2 SAAADI. Trimming removed 0 bases at V and 5 bases at J, with 5 bases between. The CDR3 spans 13 residues. The CDR3 nucleotides are TGCGCCAGCAGTGAGTCGAGCTATCAGCCCCAGCATTTT. As protein: CASSESSYQPQHF.

This clonotype was observed a handful of times. The chain uses TRBV6-5 and TRBJ1-5, with a weak D call TRBD1 (6 bases). V gave up 5 bases and J gave up 3 bases, with 20 bases separating them. CDR1 MNHEY and CDR2 SVGAGI come from the germline V gene. CDR3 length equals 17 residues. The CDR3 here is CASSPGVFRDNNQPQHF. For the CDR3, the DNA is TGTGCCAGCAGTCCCGGGGTCTTTCGGGACAACAATCAGCCCCAGCATTTT.

This chain links TRBV7-8 with TRBJ2-7; a weak D match, TRBD2 (7 bases). Trimming stripped 0 bases from V and 0 bases from J, with 18 bases between. The germline V gene encodes CDR1 SGHVS and CDR2 FQNEAQ. The CDR3 is 18 amino acids. The DNA for the CDR3 is TGTGCCAGCAGCTTAGCCCTAACGGGGGCGGGAGACTCCTACGAGCAGTACTTC. It yields the protein CASSLALTGAGDSYEQYF.

This clonotype was detected ten times or more. V is TRBV7-9 and J is TRBJ2-3, with 11 bases lining up with TRBD2. Germline V CDR1 and CDR2: SEHNR, FQNEAQ (reference sequence). V was clipped by 2 bases and J by 0 bases; unmatched bases: 1. The CDR3 consists of 16 residues. The DNA for the CDR3 is TGTGCCAGCAGCTTAACTAGCGGGAGAAGCACAGATACGCAGTATTTT. Its translation: CASSLTSGRSTDTQYF.

The chain is built from TRBV20-1 and TRBJ2-7; TRBD1 aligns across 8 bases. V trimming: 0 bases; J trimming: 6 bases; junction bases outside the gene matches: 4. CDR3 length: 13 residues. Germline CDR1 reads DFQATT; CDR2 reads SNEGSKA (reference sequence). The chain's CDR3 is CSARDPGQVEQYF. Here the CDR3 DNA reads TGCAGTGCTAGAGATCCGGGACAGGTCGAGCAGTACTTC.

The J gene is TRBJ2-3, the V gene TRBV7-2; D gene uncertain. This CDR3 is built from 13 residues. The V and J ends lost 5 bases and 1 base respectively, with 7 bases between them. Germline V gives CDR1 SGHTA, CDR2 FQGNSA. The CDR3 sequence: CASSPQRTDTQYF. Written as DNA, the CDR3 is TGTGCCAGCAGCCCTCAGCGCACAGATACGCAGTATTTT.

This clonotype was recorded many times. This chain connects TRBV6-2 or TRBV6-3 to TRBJ1-5; D gene uncertain. V lost 2 bases and J 3 bases, leaving 5 bases between the germline ends. CDR1 and CDR2 from the germline V gene are MNHEY and SVGEGT. There are 13 residues in the CDR3. The DNA for the CDR3 is TGTGCCAGCAGTTACAGGGCCAATCAGCCCCAGCATTTT. Translating it yields CASSYRANQPQHF.

The chain is built from TRBV7-2 and TRBJ2-1; D not certain. The V gene's germline CDR1 is SGHTA and CDR2 FQGNSA. The V end was cut by 5 bases, the J end by 10 bases, with 9 bases between. This CDR3 region has 11 residues. CDR3 residues: CASSRTREQFF. The CDR3 coding sequence is TGTGCCAGCAGCCGAACCAGGGAGCAGTTCTTC.

This chain links TRBV10-3 with TRBJ2-1; 9 bases match TRBD1. Germline CDR1 and CDR2: ENHRY and SYGVKD. V lost 7 bases, J lost 7 bases, and 8 bases stayed unmatched. This CDR3 is 14 amino acids long. CDR3 residues: CAITAQGAVNEQFF. The CDR3 DNA is TGTGCCATCACCGCACAGGGGGCTGTGAATGAGCAGTTCTTC.

The CDR3 protein is CASSAPAGAKTGELFF. For the CDR3, the DNA is TGTGCCAGCAGTGCCCCAGCGGGAGCTAAGACCGGGGAGCTGTTTTTT. The chain employs TRBV2 and TRBJ2-2; 8 bases are shared with TRBD2. Germline V gene lookup returns CDR1 SNHLY and CDR2 FYNNEI. This CDR3 is built from 16 residues. The ends lost 4 bases at V and 5 bases at J; junction bases unmatched: 9.

This clonotype was seen a handful of times. This sequence joins TRBV6-1 and TRBJ2-7; either TRBD1 or TRBD2 may fit D (6 bases each). Per the germline V gene, CDR1 is MNHNS and CDR2 is SASEGT. Deletions cut 10 bases from V and 0 bases from J, with 22 bases between. The CDR3 consists of 16 residues. CDR3 sequence: CAIPGGPGDFSYEQYF. The CDR3 nucleotides read TGTGCCATCCCCGGCGGGCCAGGGGACTTCTCCTACGAGCAGTACTTC.